One sample yielded the 25 T cell receptor beta chains listed below, sequenced in a study of T-cell memory formation after mild COVID-19. TCRdb recomputed calls from the 5' RACE reads with MiXCR, one row per CDR3 protein. The data contain roughly 86,000 distinct CDR3 sequences, roughly an eighth of them singletons. The sample consisted of PBMCs or a T cell subset sorted from them (not recorded which). The origin of the receptors is an adult woman who had mild COVID-19 (a few samples of this study predate the infection). Cell type and time point are not known.

This clonotype is categorized as medium-sized. CDR3 sequence reads: CASSYSADSSYEQYF. The CDR3 DNA sequence: TGTGCCAGCAGTTACTCGGCGGACAGCTCCTACGAGCAGTACTTC. The V gene is TRBV6-5, the J gene TRBJ2-7, with D possibly being TRBD1 (6 bases). Trimming removed 0 bases at V and 0 bases at J, with 9 bases between. CDR1 and CDR2 from the germline V gene are MNHEY and SVGAGI. The CDR3 totals 15 residues.

The J gene is TRBJ1-2, the V gene TRBV4-1, with no clear D. Trimming pared 1 base from V and 3 bases from J, leaving 9 bases between. This CDR3 comprises 14 residues. Looked up from germline, CDR1 is MGHRA and CDR2 is YSYEKL. Here the CDR3 DNA reads TGCGCCAGCAGCCAAGTGGAGGGAGACTATGGCTACACCTTC. Translated: CASSQVEGDYGYTF.

The chain employs TRBV4-1 and TRBJ1-1; D remains ambiguous. CDR3 length: 11 amino acids. The germline gives CDR1 MGHRA, CDR2 YSYEKL. V was shortened by 0 bases and J by 8 bases, with 4 bases between the two germline ends. The CDR3 here is CASSQDDEAFF. The CDR3 nucleotides are TGCGCCAGCAGCCAAGATGACGAAGCTTTCTTT.

This clonotype has just a few counts. This chain joins TRBV13 and TRBJ1-1, with unresolved D. In germline, CDR1 is PRHDT, CDR2 FYEKMQ (reference sequence). Trimming pared 2 bases from V and 5 bases from J, leaving 3 bases between. The CDR3 length is 11 residues. The CDR3: CASSLRTEAFF. For the CDR3, the DNA is TGTGCCAGCAGCTTACGGACTGAAGCTTTCTTT.

The chain links TRBV14 to TRBJ1-3, with a weak D call TRBD1 (5 bases). In germline, CDR1 is SGHDN, CDR2 FVKESK. CDR3 length: 19 amino acids. V lost 6 bases and J lost 0, with 24 bases in between. Here the CDR3 reads CASRRGPTNMLSSGNTIYF. The CDR3 DNA reads TGTGCCAGCAGGAGGGGACCGACGAATATGCTCAGCTCTGGAAACACCATATATTTT. Variable domain in full (rest from reference TRBV14 and TRBJ1-3): EAGVTQFPSHSVIEKGQTVTLRCDPISGHDNLYWYRRVMGKEIKFLLHFVKESKQDESGMPNNRFLAERTGGTYSTLKVQPAELEDSGVYFCASRRGPTNMLSSGNTIYFGEGSWLTVV.

This clonotype was counted only a few times. The chain has TRBV5-1 and TRBJ1-1, with D unresolved. This CDR3 comprises 14 residues. Between the trimmed V and J ends, which lost 2 bases and 0 bases, there was a span of 8 bases. Germline V gene sequence: CDR1 SGHRS, CDR2 YFSETQ. The CDR3 loop reads CASSFTRMNTEAFF. CDR3 nucleotide sequence: TGCGCCAGCAGCTTCACGCGAATGAACACTGAAGCTTTCTTT.

At least ten counts were recorded for this clonotype. V gene TRBV7-2 combines with J gene TRBJ2-1; 10 bases agree with TRBD2. Germline values: CDR1 SGHTA, CDR2 FQGNSA. The CDR3 consists of 15 residues. V gave up 5 bases and J gave up 2 bases; unmatched junction bases: 3. The CDR3 here is CASSILAGTYNEQFF. CDR3 DNA sequence: TGTGCCAGCAGCATACTAGCGGGGACCTACAATGAGCAGTTCTTC.

This chain links TRBV19 with TRBJ1-2; D unclear. CDR1 and CDR2 from the germline V gene are LNHDA and SQIVND (reference sequence). This CDR3 is 12 amino acids long. Deletions cut 3 bases from V and 4 bases from J, with 6 bases between. CDR3 in amino acids: CASSINSYGYTF. The DNA of the CDR3 is TGTGCCAGTAGTATCAACAGCTATGGCTACACCTTC.

This clonotype was counted a few times. The J gene is TRBJ2-7, the V gene TRBV24-1; TRBD1 is a possible D gene (6 bases). Looked up from germline, CDR1 is KGHDR and CDR2 is SFDVKD. The CDR3 contains 13 residues. Trimming removed 5 bases at V and 0 bases at J, with 7 bases between. CDR3 DNA: TGTGCCACCAGTGGGACAGCCTCCTACGAGCAGTACTTC. This encodes CATSGTASYEQYF.

The chain combines TRBV6-2 or TRBV6-3 with TRBJ2-7; no clear D gene. Germline CDR1 is MNHEY and CDR2 is SVGEGT. The CDR3 sequence is 13 residues long. V lost 0 bases and J 4 bases, leaving 7 bases between the germline ends. Here the CDR3 reads CASSYSRFYEQYF. The DNA for the CDR3 is TGTGCCAGCAGTTACTCGAGGTTTTACGAGCAGTACTTC.

Only a few counts were recorded for this clonotype. The genes are TRBV15 and TRBJ2-6; weak D call: TRBD2 (5 bases). The CDR3 is 14 residues long. Trimming removed 8 bases at V and 1 base at J, with 9 bases between. Germline CDR1 and CDR2: LNHNV and YYDKDF (reference sequence). The CDR3 nucleotides read TGTGCCACCGCCCGGGGATCTGGGGCCAACGTCCTGACTTTC. This encodes CATARGSGANVLTF.

This clonotype has a handful of counts. The CDR3 sequence is CASSQEDSGLAVYNEQFF. DNA of the CDR3: TGCGCCAGCAGCCAAGAAGATAGTGGACTAGCGGTCTACAATGAGCAGTTCTTC. The genes are TRBV4-3 and TRBJ2-1; 10 bases line up with TRBD2. CDR3 length equals 18 residues. The germline gives CDR1 LGHNA, CDR2 YSLEER. Germline trimming cut 0 bases from V and 3 bases from J; bases unmatched to any gene: 8.

The V and J genes are TRBV7-8 and TRBJ2-7, with TRBD2 matching 8 bases. The V segment lost 0 bases and the J segment 2 bases; nucleotides outside the gene matches: 3. The CDR3 runs 15 residues. Germline CDR1 and CDR2: SGHVS and FQNEAQ. The CDR3 protein is CASSLALGLAYEQYF. The CDR3 region has the DNA TGTGCCAGCAGCTTAGCGCTGGGACTAGCCTACGAGCAGTACTTC.

This clonotype has more than one count but fewer than ten. CDR3 sequence: CASSVTRGGRMNTEAFF. Here the CDR3 DNA reads TGTGCCAGCAGCGTTACCAGGGGCGGAAGAATGAACACTGAAGCTTTCTTT. The chain employs TRBV7-2 and TRBJ1-1, with D maybe TRBD1 (6 bases). V dropped 5 bases and J dropped 0 bases, with 19 bases sitting between them. Per germline, CDR1 SGHTA and CDR2 FQGNSA. This CDR3 spans 17 amino acids.

The gene calls are TRBV7-6 and TRBJ1-4; 11 bases match TRBD1. This CDR3 is 15 amino acids long. V gave up 5 bases and J gave up 5 bases; unmatched junction bases: 4. CDR1 and CDR2 from the germline V gene are SGHVS and FNYEAQ. CDR3 protein: CASSPWDRGNEKLFF. CDR3 DNA sequence: TGTGCCAGCAGCCCGTGGGACAGGGGGAATGAAAAACTGTTTTTT.

This clonotype was counted only a few times. This rearrangement joins TRBV7-9 to TRBJ1-6; unclear D gene. Germline loops: CDR1 SEHNR, CDR2 FQNEAQ (reference sequence). Trimming cost V 3 bases and J 16 bases, with 13 bases left between them. The CDR3 consists of 12 residues. The CDR3 spells CASSLAVTHLHF. DNA of the CDR3: TGTGCCAGCAGCTTGGCCGTTACACATCTCCACTTT.

This clonotype was recorded a few times. This chain joins TRBV2 and TRBJ2-1; 11 bases line up with TRBD1. Germline V gene data show CDR1 as SNHLY and CDR2 as FYNNEI. CDR3 size: 13 residues. V shed 4 bases and J 10 bases; nucleotides not matched to a gene: 3. CDR3 amino acids: CASSGTGGNEQFF. Written as DNA, the CDR3 is TGTGCCAGCAGTGGGACAGGGGGCAACGAGCAGTTCTTC.

J is TRBJ2-5 and V is TRBV15; D possibly corresponds to TRBD2 (7 bases). CDR1 is LNHNV and CDR2 is YYDKDF in the germline V gene (reference sequence). CDR3 size: 15 residues. The germline V and J ends were trimmed by 2 bases and 3 bases, with 13 bases remaining between them. Here the CDR3 DNA reads TGTGCCACCAGCAGACCCGAAGGGGGGGAAGAGACCCAGTACTTC. Its translation is CATSRPEGGEETQYF. The entire variable domain, with the rest obtained from reference TRBV15 and TRBJ2-5, is as follows: DAMVIQNPRYQVTQFGKPVTLSCSQTLNHNVMYWYQQKSSQAPKLLFHYYDKDFNNEADTPDNFQSRRPNTSFCFLDIRSPGLGDTAMYLCATSRPEGGEETQYFGPGTRLLVL.

V usage is TRBV4-2 and J usage is TRBJ2-7; 10 bases are a match to TRBD2. The CDR3 totals 13 residues. V trimming: 4 bases; J trimming: 7 bases; junction bases outside the gene matches: 4. CDR1 LGHNA and CDR2 YNFKEQ come from the germline V gene. The CDR3 bases are TGTGCCAGCAGCCCCACGGGACTAGCGGAGCAGTACTTC. Protein product: CASSPTGLAEQYF.

The chain recombines TRBV7-3 with TRBJ2-2; 9 nucleotides agree with TRBD2. The V and J ends lost 5 bases and 4 bases, in that order; junction bases with no gene match: 8. Germline CDR1 reads SGHTA; CDR2 reads FQGTGA. The CDR3 runs to 16 residues. CDR3 nucleotides: TGTGCCAGCAGCAATCCCGGGACTAGCATCACCGGGGAGCTGTTTTTT. It yields the protein CASSNPGTSITGELFF.

This clonotype was recorded many times. The chain carries TRBV7-6 and TRBJ2-5; D is undetermined. The ends were cut back, 3 bases at V and 1 base at J, with 6 bases in the middle. CDR1 SGHVS and CDR2 FNYEAQ come from the germline V gene. This CDR3 is built from 13 residues. The chain's CDR3 is CASSLNSQETQYF. CDR3 sequence (DNA): TGTGCCAGCAGCTTGAACTCCCAAGAGACCCAGTACTTC.

The V and J genes are TRBV20-1 and TRBJ2-1, with a possible D match to TRBD1 (6 bases). Looked up from germline, CDR1 is DFQATT and CDR2 is SNEGSKA (reference sequence). V dropped 3 bases and J dropped 2 bases, with 14 bases sitting between them. The CDR3 has 15 residues. The CDR3 spells CSASPRTVTYNEQFF. CDR3 bases: TGCAGTGCTAGTCCACGGACAGTTACCTACAATGAGCAGTTCTTC.

This chain connects TRBV20-1 to TRBJ2-5; D may be TRBD1 or TRBD2 (5 bases each). The CDR3 is made up of 12 amino acids. Germline CDR1 and CDR2: DFQATT and SNEGSKA (reference sequence). V dropped 3 bases and J dropped 5 bases, with 10 bases sitting between them. The CDR3 bases are TGCAGTGCTAGGGGCAGGGAGGAGACCCAGTACTTC. Translated, it gives CSARGREETQYF.

CDR3 in amino acids: CASSPGTGRGTIGYTF. The CDR3 region has the DNA TGTGCCAGCAGTCCCGGGACAGGGAGGGGGACTATCGGCTACACCTTC. V usage is TRBV6-1 and J usage is TRBJ1-2; 9 positions agree with TRBD1. In germline, CDR1 is MNHNS, CDR2 SASEGT. The CDR3 covers 16 residues. J gave up 8 bases and V 5 bases, and 15 bases lay outside the gene matches.

The chain links TRBV28 to TRBJ2-7; D ambiguous. CDR3 size: 13 residues. Trimming shortened V by 6 bases and J by 0 bases, and 9 bases separated the two germline ends. From germline, CDR1 is MDHEN and CDR2 SYDVKM. The CDR3 DNA reads TGTGCCAGCAGGGACCCTAGCTCCTACGAGCAGTACTTC. It yields the protein CASRDPSSYEQYF.